These T cell receptor beta chains were read from a single sample in a study of blood T cell repertoires in COVID-19. The protocol was immunoSEQ multiplex PCR, while the TCRdb copy is restricted to in-frame clones and leaves out a portion. The sample includes some 260,000 clones, 80% to 90% of them seen just once. Sequencing was performed on PBMCs or T cells enriched from blood (not recorded which). The receptors were gathered from a man aged 30 to 45 with acute COVID-19. Both conserved end residues are part of each CDR3. Expanded clones are given a class, and other clones once, few, many or no size at all.

J | V | size | CDR3
TRBJ2-1 | TRBV5-6 | once | CASSLVGGSHNEQFF
TRBJ1-4 | TRBV5-4 | few | CASSKWTGGQEKLFF
TRBJ1-5 | TRBV19 | . | CASSIKDRGNQPQHF
TRBJ1-5 | TRBV7-2 | . | CASSLARAQPQHF
TRBJ2-2 | TRBV28 | . | CASSPSWRELFF
TRBJ1-2 | TRBV7-6 | . | CASSSGRGWLEGYTF
TRBJ1-1 | TRBV6-5 | once | CASTEGGRGAFF
TRBJ1-1 | TRBV18 | . | CASSPRVTGNTEAFF
TRBJ1-2 | TRBV4-1 | . | CASSQGGDNFYGYTF
TRBJ1-1 | TRBV6-5 | . | CASSYGGTRRAFF
TRBJ2-2 | TRBV12-3/TRBV12-4 | . | CASSSLSGELFF
TRBJ2-5 | TRBV7-2 | . | CASSLARETQYF
TRBJ1-4 | TRBV9 | . | CASSVQGTNEKLFF
TRBJ1-1 | TRBV5-1 | . | CASREQGIGDTEAFF
TRBJ1-1 | TRBV7-8 | . | CASSLIPGEKTEAFF
TRBJ2-2 | TRBV4-1 | . | CASSQEGLGTGDTGELFF
TRBJ1-2 | TRBV18 | . | CASSKQGDGYTF
TRBJ1-1 | TRBV4-3 | once | CASSQFGQGMNTEAFF
TRBJ1-3 | TRBV3-1/TRBV3-2 | . | CASSQVRTYGNTIYF
TRBJ2-4 | TRBV19 | . | CASSGSGNQAKNIQYF
TRBJ1-4 | TRBV19 | . | CASSIGTATNEKLFF
TRBJ2-3 | TRBV7-3 | . | CASSLLAGDADTQYF
TRBJ2-1 | TRBV11-3 | . | CASSLVGGDHNEQFF
TRBJ1-1 | TRBV15 | . | CATSRGSAGSYDTEAFF
TRBJ2-2 | TRBV29-1 | . | CSVPGQSNTGELFF
TRBJ2-5 | TRBV7-6 | once | CASSLAWGGRAEETQYF
TRBJ2-1 | TRBV6-2/TRBV6-3 | . | CASSWWTSGRGWIYNEQFF
TRBJ2-2 | TRBV6-4 | . | CASSELAGAFANTGELFF
TRBJ2-5 | TRBV5-1 | . | CASSSAGTGGKETQYF
TRBJ1-5 | TRBV7-8 | once | CASSLDSGQGSPQHF
TRBJ2-2 | TRBV19 | . | CASSGQFPGELFF
TRBJ2-6 | TRBV6-2/TRBV6-3 | . | CASSYPTGSGANVLTF
TRBJ1-2 | TRBV29-1 | . | CSTTGRSYTF
TRBJ1-1 | TRBV12-3/TRBV12-4 | once | CASKGQGAGRAFF
TRBJ1-1 | TRBV5-5 | . | CASSLDVTMNTEAFF